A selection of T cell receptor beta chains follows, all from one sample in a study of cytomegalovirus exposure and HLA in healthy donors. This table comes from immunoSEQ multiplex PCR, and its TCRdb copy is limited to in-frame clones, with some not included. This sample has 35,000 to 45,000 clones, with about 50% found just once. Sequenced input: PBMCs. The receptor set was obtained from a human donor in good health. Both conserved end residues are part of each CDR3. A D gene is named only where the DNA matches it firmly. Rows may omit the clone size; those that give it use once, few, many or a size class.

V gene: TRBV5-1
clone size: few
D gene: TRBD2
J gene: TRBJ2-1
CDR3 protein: CASSLGTSGSNEQFF
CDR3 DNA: TGCGCCAGCAGCTTGGGGACTAGCGGGAGCAATGAGCAGTTCTTC

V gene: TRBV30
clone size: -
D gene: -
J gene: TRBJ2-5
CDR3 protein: CAWSRGETQYF
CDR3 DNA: TGTGCCTGGAGTAGGGGTGAGACCCAGTACTTC

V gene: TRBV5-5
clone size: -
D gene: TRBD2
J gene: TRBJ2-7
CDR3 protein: CASSLRAGGIFYEQYF
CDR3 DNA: TGTGCCAGCAGCCTCCGAGCGGGGGGGATCTTCTACGAGCAGTACTTC

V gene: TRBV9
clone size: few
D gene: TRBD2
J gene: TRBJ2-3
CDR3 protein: CASSVPRLAGNTDTQYF
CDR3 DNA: TGTGCCAGCAGCGTACCTAGGCTAGCGGGGAACACAGATACGCAGTATTTT

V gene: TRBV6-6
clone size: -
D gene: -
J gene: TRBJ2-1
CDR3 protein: CASSYAGGGAEMEQFF
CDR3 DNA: TGTGCCAGCAGTTACGCGGGCGGCGGGGCGGAAATGGAGCAGTTCTTC

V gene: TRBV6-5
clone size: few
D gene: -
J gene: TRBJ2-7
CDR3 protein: CASSYRGKLSYEQYF
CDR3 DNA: TGTGCCAGCAGTTACAGGGGGAAACTGAGCTACGAGCAGTACTTC

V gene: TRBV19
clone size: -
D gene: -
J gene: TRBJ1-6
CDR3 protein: CASSRQGGSSPLHF
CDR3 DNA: TGTGCCAGTTCTCGCCAGGGAGGTAGTTCACCCCTCCACTTT

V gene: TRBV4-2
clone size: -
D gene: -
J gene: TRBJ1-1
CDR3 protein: CASSWGDPGSTEAFF
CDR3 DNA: TGTGCCAGCAGCTGGGGGGACCCCGGTAGCACTGAAGCTTTCTTT

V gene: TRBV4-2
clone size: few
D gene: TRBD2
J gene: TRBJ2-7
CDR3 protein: CASSPGLAGASYEQYF
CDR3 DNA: TGTGCCAGCAGCCCAGGACTAGCGGGGGCGTCCTACGAGCAGTACTTC

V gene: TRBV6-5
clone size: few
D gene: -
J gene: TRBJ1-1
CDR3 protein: CASSYGGEAFF
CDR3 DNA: TGTGCCAGCAGTTACGGCGGTGAAGCTTTCTTT

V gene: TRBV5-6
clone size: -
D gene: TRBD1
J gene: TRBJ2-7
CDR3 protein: CASSLAPGQGYDEQYF
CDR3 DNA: TGTGCCAGCAGCTTGGCTCCGGGACAGGGGTACGACGAGCAGTACTTC

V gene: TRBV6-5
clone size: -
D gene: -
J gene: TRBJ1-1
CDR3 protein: CASSQKGARGQAFF
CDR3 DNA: TGTGCCAGCAGTCAGAAAGGGGCGCGCGGACAAGCTTTCTTT

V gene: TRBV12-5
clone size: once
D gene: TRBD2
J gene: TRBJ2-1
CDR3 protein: CASGLSRTSGSDEQFF
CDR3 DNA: TGTGCTAGTGGTTTGTCCCGGACTAGCGGTAGCGATGAGCAGTTCTTC

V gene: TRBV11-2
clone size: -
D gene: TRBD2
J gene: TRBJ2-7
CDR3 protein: CASTLQRGRNEQYF
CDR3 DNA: TGTGCCAGCACCCTCCAGCGGGGTCGCAACGAGCAGTACTTC

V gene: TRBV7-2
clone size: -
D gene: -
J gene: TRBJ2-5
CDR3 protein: CASSWTGRGQETQYF
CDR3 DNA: TGTGCCAGCAGCTGGACAGGGCGGGGGCAAGAGACCCAGTACTTC

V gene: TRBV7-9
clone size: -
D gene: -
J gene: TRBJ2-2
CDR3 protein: CASSGSLGSPGELFF
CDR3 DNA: TGTGCCAGCAGCGGGTCTTTGGGGAGCCCCGGGGAGCTGTTTTTT

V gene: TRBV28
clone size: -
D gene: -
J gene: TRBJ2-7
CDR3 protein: CASSLGQQSIYEQYF
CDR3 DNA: TGTGCCAGCAGTTTAGGACAACAGAGTATATACGAGCAGTACTTC

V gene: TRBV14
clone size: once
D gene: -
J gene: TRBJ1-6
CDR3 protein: CASSQDLVSYNSPLHF
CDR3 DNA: TGTGCCAGCAGCCAAGATTTGGTTAGCTATAATTCACCCCTCCACTTT

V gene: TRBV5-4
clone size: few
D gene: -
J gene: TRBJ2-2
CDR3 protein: CASSPVADTGELFF
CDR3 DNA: TGTGCCAGCAGCCCCGTCGCGGACACCGGGGAGCTGTTTTTT

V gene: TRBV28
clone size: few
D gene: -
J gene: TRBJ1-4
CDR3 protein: CASNLGATGGEKLFF
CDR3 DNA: TGTGCCAGCAACCTGGGGGCCACGGGCGGCGAAAAACTGTTTTTT

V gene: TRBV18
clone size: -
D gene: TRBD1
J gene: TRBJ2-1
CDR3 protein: CASSLTGTGGFNEQFF
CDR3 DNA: TGTGCCAGCTCACTTACCGGGACAGGGGGCTTCAATGAGCAGTTCTTC

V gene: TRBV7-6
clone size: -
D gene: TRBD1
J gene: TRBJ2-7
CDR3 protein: CASSPPRTGTYEQYF
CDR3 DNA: TGTGCCAGCAGCCCGCCCAGGACAGGAACCTACGAGCAGTACTTC

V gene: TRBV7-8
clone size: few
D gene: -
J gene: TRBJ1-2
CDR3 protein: CASSLDQGGDYGYTF
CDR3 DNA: TGTGCCAGCAGCTTAGATCAGGGTGGCGACTATGGCTACACCTTC

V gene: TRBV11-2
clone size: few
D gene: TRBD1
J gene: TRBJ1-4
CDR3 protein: CASSADRGGEKLFF
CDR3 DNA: TGTGCCAGCAGCGCGGACAGGGGGGGGGAAAAACTGTTTTTT

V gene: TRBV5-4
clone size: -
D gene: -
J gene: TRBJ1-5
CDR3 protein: CASSPAGDQPQHF
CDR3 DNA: TGTGCCAGCAGCCCGGCGGGGGATCAGCCCCAGCATTTT

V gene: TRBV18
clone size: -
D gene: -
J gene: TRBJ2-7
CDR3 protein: CASSPPSLGRAEQYF
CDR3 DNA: TGTGCCAGCTCACCCCCCTCCCTAGGTCGTGCCGAGCAGTACTTC

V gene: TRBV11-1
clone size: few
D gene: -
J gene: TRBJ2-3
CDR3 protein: CASSSRDLKSTDTQYF
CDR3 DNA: TGTGCCAGCAGCTCCCGGGACTTGAAGAGCACAGATACGCAGTATTTT

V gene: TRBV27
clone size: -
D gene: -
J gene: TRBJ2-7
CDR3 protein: CASRFGDRMQYF
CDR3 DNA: TGTGCCAGCAGATTCGGCGACAGAATGCAGTACTTC

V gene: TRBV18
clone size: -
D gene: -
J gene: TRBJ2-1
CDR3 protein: CASSPVSNEQFF
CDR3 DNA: TGTGCCAGCTCACCAGTTAGCAATGAGCAGTTCTTC

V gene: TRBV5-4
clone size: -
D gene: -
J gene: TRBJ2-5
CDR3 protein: CASSLGAAKETQYF
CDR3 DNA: TGTGCCAGCAGCTTAGGAGCGGCAAAAGAGACCCAGTACTTC

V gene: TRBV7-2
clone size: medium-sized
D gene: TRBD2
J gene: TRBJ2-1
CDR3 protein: CASSLWGGRDGEQFF
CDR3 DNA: TGTGCCAGCAGCTTGTGGGGCGGGAGGGACGGTGAGCAGTTCTTC

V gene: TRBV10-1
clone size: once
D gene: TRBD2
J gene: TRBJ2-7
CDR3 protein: CARPVGVDRAELVASGRTWYEQYF
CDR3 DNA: TGCGCCAGGCCCGTGGGTGTAGACAGGGCAGAACTGGTGGCTAGCGGGAGGACATGGTACGAGCAGTACTTC

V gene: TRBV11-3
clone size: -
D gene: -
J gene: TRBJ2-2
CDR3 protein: CASSGDRLTGELFF
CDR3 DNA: TGTGCCAGCAGCGGCGACAGACTTACCGGGGAGCTGTTTTTT

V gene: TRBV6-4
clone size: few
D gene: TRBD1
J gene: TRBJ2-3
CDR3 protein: CASSDSTGGADTQYF
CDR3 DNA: TGTGCCAGCAGTGACTCGACAGGGGGCGCAGATACGCAGTATTTT

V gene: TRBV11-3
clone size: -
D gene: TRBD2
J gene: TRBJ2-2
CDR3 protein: CASSYSPGTSGVRNTGELFF
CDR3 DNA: TGTGCCAGCAGCTACTCACCGGGGACTAGCGGGGTAAGGAACACCGGGGAGCTGTTTTTT

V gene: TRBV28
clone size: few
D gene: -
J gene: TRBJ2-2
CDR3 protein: CASSFPGRGESGELFF
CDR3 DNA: TGTGCCAGCAGTTTTCCGGGCAGGGGAGAGTCCGGGGAGCTGTTTTTT

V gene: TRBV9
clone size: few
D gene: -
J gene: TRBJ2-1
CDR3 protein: CASSVVPTGHYNEQFF
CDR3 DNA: TGTGCCAGCAGCGTAGTCCCGACAGGACATTACAATGAGCAGTTCTTC

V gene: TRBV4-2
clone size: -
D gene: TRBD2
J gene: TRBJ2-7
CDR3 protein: CASSQGPSGTSSYEQYF
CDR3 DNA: TGTGCCAGCAGCCAAGGTCCTAGCGGGACGAGCTCCTACGAGCAGTACTTC

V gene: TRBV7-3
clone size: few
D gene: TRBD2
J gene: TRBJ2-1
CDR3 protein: CASKVRGGFADEQFF
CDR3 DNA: TGTGCCAGCAAAGTGCGGGGGGGCTTTGCCGATGAGCAGTTCTTC

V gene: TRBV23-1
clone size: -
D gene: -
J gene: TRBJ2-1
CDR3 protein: CASSQQGSNEQFF
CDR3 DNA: TGCGCCAGCAGTCAACAGGGATCCAATGAGCAGTTCTTC

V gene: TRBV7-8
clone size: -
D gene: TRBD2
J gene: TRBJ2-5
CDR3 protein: CASSRTRVQETQYF
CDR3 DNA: TGTGCCAGCAGCCGGACTAGAGTCCAAGAGACCCAGTACTTC

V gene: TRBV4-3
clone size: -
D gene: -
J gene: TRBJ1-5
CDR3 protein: CASSRQLAQPQHF
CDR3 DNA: TGCGCCAGCAGCCGACAGTTGGCTCAGCCCCAGCATTTT

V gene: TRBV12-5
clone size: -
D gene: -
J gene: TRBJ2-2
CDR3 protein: CASGRSTGELFF
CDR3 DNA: TGTGCTAGTGGCCGGAGTACCGGGGAGCTGTTTTTT

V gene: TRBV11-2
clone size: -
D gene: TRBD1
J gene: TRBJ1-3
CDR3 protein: CASSSRRPGQGNAGNTIYF
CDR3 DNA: TGTGCCAGCAGCTCTCGCCGTCCCGGACAGGGTAACGCTGGAAACACCATATATTTT

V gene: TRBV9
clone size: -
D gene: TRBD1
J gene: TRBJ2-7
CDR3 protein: CASSAQGANFYEQYF
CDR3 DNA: TGTGCCAGCAGCGCTCAGGGGGCGAACTTCTACGAGCAGTACTTC

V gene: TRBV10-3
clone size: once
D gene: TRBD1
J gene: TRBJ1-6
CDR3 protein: CAISGQGQGTNSPLHF
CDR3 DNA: TGTGCCATCAGTGGGCAAGGACAGGGAACGAATTCACCCCTCCACTTT

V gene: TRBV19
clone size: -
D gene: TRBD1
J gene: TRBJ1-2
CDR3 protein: CASTIATGGAYGYTF
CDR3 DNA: TGTGCCAGTACTATCGCGACAGGGGGCGCCTATGGCTACACCTTC

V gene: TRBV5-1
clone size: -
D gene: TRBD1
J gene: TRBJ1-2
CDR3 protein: CASSTGDRGYEYGYTF
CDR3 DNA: TGCGCCAGCAGCACTGGGGACAGGGGTTATGAGTATGGCTACACCTTC